This TCR beta chain was identified during a study of blood T cell repertoires in COVID-19. For the study at large: Sources were T cells, B-cell-depleted T cells, or PBMCs; the material itself was cDNA or gDNA.

Clones were sequenced by immunoSEQ multiplex PCR, and TCRdb holds only the in-frame ones, with some missing. The data show around 200,000 clones, about 85% seen once. Seattle's enrolled individuals joined amid active infection and were then monitored longitudinally. A few counts support this clone. This clonotype originated in a woman in her 70s with COVID-19, enrolled during active disease. Input material: peripheral blood.

The CDR3 spells CASSQESSGYYGYTF. CDR3 sequence (DNA): TGTGCCAGCAGCCAAGAGTCCTCAGGGTACTATGGCTACACCTTC. V is TRBV14 and J is TRBJ1-2, with D perhaps matching TRBD1 (5 bases). This CDR3 region has 15 residues. The V gene's germline CDR1 is SGHDN and CDR2 FVKESK. V was pared by 0 bases and J by 3 bases, with 11 bases between.